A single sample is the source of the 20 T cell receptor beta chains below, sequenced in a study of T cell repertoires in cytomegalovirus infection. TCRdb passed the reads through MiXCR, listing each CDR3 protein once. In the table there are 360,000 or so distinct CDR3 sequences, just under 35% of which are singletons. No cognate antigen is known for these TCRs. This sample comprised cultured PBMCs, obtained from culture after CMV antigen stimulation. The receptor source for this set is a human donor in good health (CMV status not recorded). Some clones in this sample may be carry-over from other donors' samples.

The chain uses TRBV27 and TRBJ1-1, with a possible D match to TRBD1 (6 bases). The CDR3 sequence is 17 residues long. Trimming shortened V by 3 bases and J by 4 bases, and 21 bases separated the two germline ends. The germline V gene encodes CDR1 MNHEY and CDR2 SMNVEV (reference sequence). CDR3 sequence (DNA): TGTGCCAGCAGTTTTTACTTAGGGGAAAGGGGGAGCACTGAAGCTTTCTTT. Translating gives CASSFYLGERGSTEAFF.

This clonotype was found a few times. The CDR3 DNA reads TGTGCCAGCAGCGCCGTAGCGGGAACGGGCACAGATACGCAGTATTTT. Residues: CASSAVAGTGTDTQYF. The chain couples TRBV7-2 to TRBJ2-3, with TRBD2 matching over 8 bases. This CDR3 has 16 amino acids. V shed 5 bases and J 1 base; nucleotides not matched to a gene: 8. The V gene's germline CDR1 is SGHTA and CDR2 FQGNSA.

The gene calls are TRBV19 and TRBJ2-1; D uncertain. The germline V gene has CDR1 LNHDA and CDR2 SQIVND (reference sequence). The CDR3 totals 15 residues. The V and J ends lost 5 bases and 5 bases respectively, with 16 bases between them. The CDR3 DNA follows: TGTGCCAGTAGTCCCGGACCAGGCATAAACAATGAGCAGTTCTTC. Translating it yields CASSPGPGINNEQFF. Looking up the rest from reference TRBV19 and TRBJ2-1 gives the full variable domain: DGGITQSPKYLFRKEGQNVTLSCEQNLNHDAMYWYRQDPGQGLRLIYYSQIVNDFQKGDIAEGYSVSREKKESFPLTVTSAQKNPTAFYLCASSPGPGINNEQFFGPGTRLTVL.

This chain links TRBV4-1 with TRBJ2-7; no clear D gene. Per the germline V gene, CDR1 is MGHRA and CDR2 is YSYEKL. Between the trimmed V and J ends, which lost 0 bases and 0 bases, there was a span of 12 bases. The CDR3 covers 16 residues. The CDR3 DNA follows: TGCGCCAGCAGCCAAGAAGTGACCCTCGGCTCCTACGAGCAGTACTTC. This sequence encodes CASSQEVTLGSYEQYF.

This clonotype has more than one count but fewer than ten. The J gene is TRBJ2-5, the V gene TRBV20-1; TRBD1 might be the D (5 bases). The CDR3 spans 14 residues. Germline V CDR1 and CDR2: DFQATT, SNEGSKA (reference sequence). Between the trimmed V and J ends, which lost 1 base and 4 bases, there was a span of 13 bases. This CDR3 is CSARGTRDGETQYF. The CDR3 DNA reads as TGCAGTGCTAGAGGGACAAGAGATGGAGAGACCCAGTACTTC.

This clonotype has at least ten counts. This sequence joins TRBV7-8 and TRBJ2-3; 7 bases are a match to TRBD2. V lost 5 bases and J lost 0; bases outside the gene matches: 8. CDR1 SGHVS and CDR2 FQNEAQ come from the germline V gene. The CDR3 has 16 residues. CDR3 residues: CASSIRLAKSTDTQYF. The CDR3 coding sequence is TGTGCCAGCAGCATCCGACTAGCAAAAAGCACAGATACGCAGTATTTT.

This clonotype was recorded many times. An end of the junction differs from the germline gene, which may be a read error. CDR3: CASSQEGGYEQYF. The CDR3 region has the DNA TGTGCCAGCAGCCAAGAGGGGGGCTACGAGCAGTACTTC. V is TRBV4-1 and J is TRBJ2-7; D may correspond to TRBD1 or TRBD2 (6 bases each). CDR3 length equals 13 residues. Germline lookup yields CDR1 MGHRA and CDR2 YSYEKL.

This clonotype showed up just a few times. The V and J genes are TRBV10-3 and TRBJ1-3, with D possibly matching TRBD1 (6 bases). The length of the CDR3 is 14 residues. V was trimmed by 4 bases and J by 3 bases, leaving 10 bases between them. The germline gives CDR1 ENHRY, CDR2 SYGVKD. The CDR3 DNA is TGTGCCATCAGTGCCAGGGGAGGTGGAAACACCATATATTTT. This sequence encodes CAISARGGGNTIYF.

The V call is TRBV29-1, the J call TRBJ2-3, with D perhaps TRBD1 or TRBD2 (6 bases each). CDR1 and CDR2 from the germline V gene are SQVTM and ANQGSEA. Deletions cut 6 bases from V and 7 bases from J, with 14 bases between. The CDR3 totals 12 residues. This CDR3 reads CSVTVGGYTQYF. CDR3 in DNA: TGCAGCGTAACCGTAGGGGGGTATACGCAGTATTTT.

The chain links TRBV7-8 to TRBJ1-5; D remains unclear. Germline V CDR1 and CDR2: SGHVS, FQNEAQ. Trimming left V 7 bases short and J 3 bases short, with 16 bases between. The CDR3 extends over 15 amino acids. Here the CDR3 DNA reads TGTGCCAGCAAGCAGCTCCCGGATTACAATCAGCCCCAGCATTTT. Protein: CASKQLPDYNQPQHF.

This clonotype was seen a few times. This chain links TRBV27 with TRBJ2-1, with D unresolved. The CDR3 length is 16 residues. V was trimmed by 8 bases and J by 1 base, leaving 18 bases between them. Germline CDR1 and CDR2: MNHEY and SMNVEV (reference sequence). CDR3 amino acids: CASHVGSSWSYNEQFF. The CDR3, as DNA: TGTGCCAGCCACGTCGGGTCGTCTTGGTCCTACAATGAGCAGTTCTTC.

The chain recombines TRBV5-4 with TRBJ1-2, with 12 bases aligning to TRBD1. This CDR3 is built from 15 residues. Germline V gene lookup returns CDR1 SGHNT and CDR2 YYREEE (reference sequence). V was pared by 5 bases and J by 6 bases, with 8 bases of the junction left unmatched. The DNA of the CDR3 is TGTGCCAGCAGGGCCGGGACAGGGGGCGTTAATGGCTACACCTTC. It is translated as CASRAGTGGVNGYTF.

CDR3 coding DNA: TGTGCCAGCAGTCCTCACGACGGGTTCTACAATGAGCAGTTCTTC. It translates to CASSPHDGFYNEQFF. The J gene is TRBJ2-1, the V gene TRBV27; the D is unclear. CDR3 size: 15 residues. Germline assignment: CDR1 MNHEY and CDR2 SMNVEV (reference sequence). Trimming removed 5 bases from V and 3 bases from J, with 14 bases in between.

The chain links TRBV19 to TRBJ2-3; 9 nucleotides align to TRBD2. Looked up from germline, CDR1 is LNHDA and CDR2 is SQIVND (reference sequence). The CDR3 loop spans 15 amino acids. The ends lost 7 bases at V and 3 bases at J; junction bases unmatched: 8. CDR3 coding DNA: TGTGCCAGTAATCCTAGCGGGAAAAGAACAGATACGCAGTATTTT. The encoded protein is CASNPSGKRTDTQYF.

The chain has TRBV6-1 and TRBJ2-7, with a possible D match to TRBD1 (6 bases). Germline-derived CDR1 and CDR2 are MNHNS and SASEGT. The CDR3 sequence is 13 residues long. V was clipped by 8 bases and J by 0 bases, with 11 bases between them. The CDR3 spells CASPGQSSYEQYF. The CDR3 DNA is TGTGCCAGCCCCGGACAGAGCTCCTACGAGCAGTACTTC.

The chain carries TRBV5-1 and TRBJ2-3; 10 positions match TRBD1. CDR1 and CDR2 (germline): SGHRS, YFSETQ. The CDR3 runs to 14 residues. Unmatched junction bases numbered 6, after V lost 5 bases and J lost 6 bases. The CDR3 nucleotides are TGCGCCAGCAGAGAGGGACAGGGGTCTGATACGCAGTATTTT. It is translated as CASREGQGSDTQYF.

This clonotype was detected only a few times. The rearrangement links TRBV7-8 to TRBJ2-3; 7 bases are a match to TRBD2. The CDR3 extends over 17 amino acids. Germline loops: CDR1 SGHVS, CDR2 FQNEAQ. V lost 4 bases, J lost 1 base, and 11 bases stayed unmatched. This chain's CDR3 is CASSSNLAETRTDTQYF. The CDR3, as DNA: TGTGCCAGCAGCTCTAACCTAGCGGAGACACGCACAGATACGCAGTATTTT.

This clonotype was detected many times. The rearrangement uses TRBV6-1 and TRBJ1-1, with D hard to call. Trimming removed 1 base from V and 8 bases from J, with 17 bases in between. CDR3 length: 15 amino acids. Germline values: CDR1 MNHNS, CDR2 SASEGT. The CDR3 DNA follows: TGTGCCAGCAGTGAAGATATGTACCGACGGGAAGAAGCTTTCTTT. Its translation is CASSEDMYRREEAFF.

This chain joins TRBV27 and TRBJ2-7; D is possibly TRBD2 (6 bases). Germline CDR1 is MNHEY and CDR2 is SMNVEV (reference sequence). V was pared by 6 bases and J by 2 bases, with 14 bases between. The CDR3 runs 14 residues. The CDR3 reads CASSPGLKPYEQYV. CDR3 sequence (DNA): TGTGCCAGCAGCCCGGGACTTAAACCCTACGAGCAGTACGTC.

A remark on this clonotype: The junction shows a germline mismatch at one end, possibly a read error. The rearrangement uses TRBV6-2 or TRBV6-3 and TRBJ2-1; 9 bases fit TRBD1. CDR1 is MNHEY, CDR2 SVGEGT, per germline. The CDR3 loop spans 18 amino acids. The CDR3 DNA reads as TGTGCCAGCAGTTACCTCTTTAGACAGGGGGTCTCCCACAATGAGCAGTTCTTC. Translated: CASSYLFRQGVSHNEQFF.